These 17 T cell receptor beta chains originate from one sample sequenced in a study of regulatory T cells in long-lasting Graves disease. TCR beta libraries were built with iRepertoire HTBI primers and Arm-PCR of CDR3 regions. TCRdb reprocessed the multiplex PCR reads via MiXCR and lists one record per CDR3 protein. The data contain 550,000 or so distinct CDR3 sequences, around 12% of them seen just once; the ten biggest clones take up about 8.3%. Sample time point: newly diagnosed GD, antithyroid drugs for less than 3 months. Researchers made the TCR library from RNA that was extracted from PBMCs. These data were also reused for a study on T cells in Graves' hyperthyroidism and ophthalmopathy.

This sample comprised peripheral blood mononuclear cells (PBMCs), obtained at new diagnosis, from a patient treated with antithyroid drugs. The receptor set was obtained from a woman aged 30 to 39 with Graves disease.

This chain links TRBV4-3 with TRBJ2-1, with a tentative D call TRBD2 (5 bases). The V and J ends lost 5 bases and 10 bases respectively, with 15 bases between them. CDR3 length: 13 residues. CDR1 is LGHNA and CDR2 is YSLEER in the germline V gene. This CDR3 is CASSGRPGIEQFF. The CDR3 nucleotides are TGCGCCAGCAGCGGCCGACCCGGGATCGAGCAGTTCTTC.

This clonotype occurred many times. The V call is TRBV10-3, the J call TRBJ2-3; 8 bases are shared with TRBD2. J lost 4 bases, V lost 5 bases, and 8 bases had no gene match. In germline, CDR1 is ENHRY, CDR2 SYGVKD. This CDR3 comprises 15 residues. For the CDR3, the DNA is TGTGCCATCAGTCAAAGCGGGAGCCGTCCAGATACGCAGTATTTT. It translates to CAISQSGSRPDTQYF.

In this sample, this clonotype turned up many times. CDR3 sequence reads: CASSPGTVGGNTEAFF. In DNA, the CDR3 is TGTGCCAGCTCACCGGGGACGGTCGGGGGGAACACTGAAGCTTTCTTT. V is TRBV18 and J is TRBJ1-1, with D possibly matching TRBD1 (5 bases). Trimming took off 3 bases at V and 1 base at J, with 15 bases between the two ends. This CDR3 has 16 residues. Germline loops: CDR1 KGHSH, CDR2 LQKENI.

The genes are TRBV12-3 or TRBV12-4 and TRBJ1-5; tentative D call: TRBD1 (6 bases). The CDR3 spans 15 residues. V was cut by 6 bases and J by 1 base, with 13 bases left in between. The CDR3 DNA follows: TGTGCCAGCAGGGACGGGGGGGCCAGCAATCAGCCCCAGCATTTT. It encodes CASRDGGASNQPQHF.

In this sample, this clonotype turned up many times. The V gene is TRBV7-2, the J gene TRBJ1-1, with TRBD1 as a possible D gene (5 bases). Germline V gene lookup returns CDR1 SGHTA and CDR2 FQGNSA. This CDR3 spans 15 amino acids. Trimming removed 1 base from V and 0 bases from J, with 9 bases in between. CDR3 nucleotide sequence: TGTGCCAGCAGCTTAGTACCGGGGGTGAACACTGAAGCTTTCTTT. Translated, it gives CASSLVPGVNTEAFF.

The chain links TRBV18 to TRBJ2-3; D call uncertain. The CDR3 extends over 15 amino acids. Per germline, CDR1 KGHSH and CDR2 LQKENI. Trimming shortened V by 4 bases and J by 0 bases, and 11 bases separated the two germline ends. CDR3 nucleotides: TGTGCCAGCTCACGGTCCGGTTCTAGCACAGATACGCAGTATTTT. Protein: CASSRSGSSTDTQYF.

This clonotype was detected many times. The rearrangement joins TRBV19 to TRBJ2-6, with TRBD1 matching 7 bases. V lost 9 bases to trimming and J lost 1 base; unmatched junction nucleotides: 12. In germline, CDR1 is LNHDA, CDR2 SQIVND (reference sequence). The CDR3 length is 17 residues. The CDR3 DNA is TGTGCCAGCCGATCTCCGGGACAGCCATCTGGGGCCAACGTCCTGACTTTC. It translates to CASRSPGQPSGANVLTF.

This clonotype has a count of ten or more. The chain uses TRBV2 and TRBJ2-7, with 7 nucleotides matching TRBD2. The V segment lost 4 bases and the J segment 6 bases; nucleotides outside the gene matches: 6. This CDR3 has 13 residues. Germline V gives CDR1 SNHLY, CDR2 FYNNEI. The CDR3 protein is CASSGGGLSEQYF. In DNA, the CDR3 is TGTGCCAGCAGTGGTGGGGGACTATCCGAGCAGTACTTC.

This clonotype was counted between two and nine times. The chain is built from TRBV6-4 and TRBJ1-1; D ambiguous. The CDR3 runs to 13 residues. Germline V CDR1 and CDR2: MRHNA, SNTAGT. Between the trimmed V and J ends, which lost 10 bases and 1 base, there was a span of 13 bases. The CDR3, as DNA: TGTGCCACCACCTTACAATCGAACACTGAAGCTTTCTTT. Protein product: CATTLQSNTEAFF.

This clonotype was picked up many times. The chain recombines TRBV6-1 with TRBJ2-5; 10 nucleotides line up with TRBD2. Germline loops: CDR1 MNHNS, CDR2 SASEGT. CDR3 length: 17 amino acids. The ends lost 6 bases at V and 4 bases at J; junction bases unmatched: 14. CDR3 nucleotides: TGTGCCAGCAGCCCGATCGGAGTAGCGGGAGGACGAGAGACCCAGTACTTC. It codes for CASSPIGVAGGRETQYF.

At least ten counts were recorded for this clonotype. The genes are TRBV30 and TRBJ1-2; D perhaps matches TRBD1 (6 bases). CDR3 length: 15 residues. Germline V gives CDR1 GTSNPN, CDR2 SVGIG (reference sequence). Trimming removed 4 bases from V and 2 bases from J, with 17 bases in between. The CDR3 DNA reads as TGTGCCTGGAACCAACCCCCTCAGGGGAACTATGGCTACACCTTC. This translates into CAWNQPPQGNYGYTF.

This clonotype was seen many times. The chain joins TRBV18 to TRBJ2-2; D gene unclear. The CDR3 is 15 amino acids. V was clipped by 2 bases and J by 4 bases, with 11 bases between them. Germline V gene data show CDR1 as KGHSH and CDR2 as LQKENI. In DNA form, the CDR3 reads TGTGCCAGCTCACCAATTGCCGTGGTCACCGGGGAGCTGTTTTTT. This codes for CASSPIAVVTGELFF.

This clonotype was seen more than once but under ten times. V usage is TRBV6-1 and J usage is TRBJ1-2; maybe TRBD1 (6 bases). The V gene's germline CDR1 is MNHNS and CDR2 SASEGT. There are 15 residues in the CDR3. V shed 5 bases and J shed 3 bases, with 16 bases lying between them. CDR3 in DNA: TGTGCCAGCAGTCCGAGACAGGCCTCTGACTATGGCTACACCTTC. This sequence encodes CASSPRQASDYGYTF.

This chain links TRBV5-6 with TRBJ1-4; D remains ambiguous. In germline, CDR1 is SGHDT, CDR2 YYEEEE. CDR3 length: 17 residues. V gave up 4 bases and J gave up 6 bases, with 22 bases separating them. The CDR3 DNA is TGTGCCAGCAGCCAGCCCGCGGACGGGGTAGGATATGAAAAACTGTTTTTT. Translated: CASSQPADGVGYEKLFF.

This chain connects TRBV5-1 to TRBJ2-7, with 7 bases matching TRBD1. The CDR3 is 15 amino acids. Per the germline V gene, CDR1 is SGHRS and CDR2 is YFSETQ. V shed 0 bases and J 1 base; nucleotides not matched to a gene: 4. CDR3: CASSLEGGQSYEQYF. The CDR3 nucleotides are TGCGCCAGCAGCTTGGAAGGGGGACAGTCCTACGAGCAGTACTTC.

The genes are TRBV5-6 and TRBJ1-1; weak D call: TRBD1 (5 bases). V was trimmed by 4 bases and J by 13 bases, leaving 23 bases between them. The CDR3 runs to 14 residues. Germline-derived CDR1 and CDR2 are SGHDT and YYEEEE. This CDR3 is CASSIGWGNTEDFF. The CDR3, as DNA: TGTGCCAGCAGCATAGGTTGGGGGAACACTGAGGATTTCTTT.

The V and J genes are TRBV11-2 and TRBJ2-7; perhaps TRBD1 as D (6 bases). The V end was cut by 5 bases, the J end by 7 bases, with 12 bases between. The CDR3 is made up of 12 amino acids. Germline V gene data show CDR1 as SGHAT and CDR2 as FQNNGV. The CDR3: CASSLADREQYF. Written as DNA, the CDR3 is TGTGCCAGCAGCCTGGCGGACAGAGAGCAGTACTTC.